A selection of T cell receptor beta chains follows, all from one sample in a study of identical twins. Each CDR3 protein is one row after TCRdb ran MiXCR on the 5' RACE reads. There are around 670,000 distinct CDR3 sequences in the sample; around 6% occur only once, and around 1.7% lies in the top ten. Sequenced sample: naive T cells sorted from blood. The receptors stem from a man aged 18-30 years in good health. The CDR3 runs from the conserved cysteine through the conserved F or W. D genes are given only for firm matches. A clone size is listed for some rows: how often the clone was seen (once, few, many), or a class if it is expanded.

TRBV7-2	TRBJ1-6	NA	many	CASSLARFRDSPLHF	TGTGCCAGCAGCTTAGCGCGGTTCCGGGATTCACCCCTCCACTTT
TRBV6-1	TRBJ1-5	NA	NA	CASSVPSTGPNQPQHF	TGTGCCAGCAGTGTCCCTTCGACAGGTCCAAATCAGCCCCAGCATTTT
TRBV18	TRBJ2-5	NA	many	CASSPQVRGLETQYF	TGTGCCAGCTCACCACAAGTTAGGGGTTTGGAGACCCAGTACTTC
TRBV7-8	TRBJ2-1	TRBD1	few	CASSSGTGKNNEQFF	TGTGCCAGCAGCTCCGGGACAGGGAAAAACAATGAGCAGTTCTTC
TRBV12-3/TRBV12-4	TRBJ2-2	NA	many	CASEGIRNTGELFF	TGTGCCAGCGAAGGGATTCGGAACACCGGGGAGCTGTTTTTT
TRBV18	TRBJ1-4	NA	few	CASSGRLNEKLFF	TGTGCCAGCTCCGGACGGCTGAATGAAAAACTGTTTTTT
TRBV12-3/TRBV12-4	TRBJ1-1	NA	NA	CASSLQSRNTEAFF	TGTGCCAGCAGCCTCCAGTCAAGAAACACTGAAGCTTTCTTT
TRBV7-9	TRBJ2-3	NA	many	CASTGDSTDTQYF	TGTGCCAGCACCGGAGACAGCACAGATACGCAGTATTTT
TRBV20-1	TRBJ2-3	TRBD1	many	CSARSGTGLGTDTQYF	TGCAGTGCTAGATCGGGGACAGGGTTAGGCACAGATACGCAGTATTTT
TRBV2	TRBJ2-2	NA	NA	CASSGWGTLPTGELFF	TGTGCCAGCAGTGGCTGGGGGACGCTCCCTACCGGGGAGCTGTTTTTT
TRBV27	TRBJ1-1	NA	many	CASIGGGAEAFF	TGTGCCAGCATAGGTGGTGGGGCTGAAGCTTTCTTT
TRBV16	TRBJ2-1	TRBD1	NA	CASSHGLGTEIEQFF	TGTGCCAGCAGCCACGGTCTAGGGACAGAAATTGAGCAGTTCTTC
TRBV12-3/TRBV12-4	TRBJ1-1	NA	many	CASSPRAGLNTEAFF	TGTGCCAGCAGTCCCCGGGCAGGGTTAAACACTGAAGCTTTCTTT
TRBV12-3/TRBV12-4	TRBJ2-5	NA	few	CASRPSRAVGTQYF	TGTGCCAGCAGGCCCTCCCGAGCGGTCGGGACCCAGTACTTC
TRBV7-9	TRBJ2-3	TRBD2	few	CASSSGLAGTPDTQYF	TGTGCCAGCAGCTCGGGACTAGCGGGAACCCCAGATACGCAGTATTTT
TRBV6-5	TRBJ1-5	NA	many	CASSYSGTRGSNQPQHF	TGTGCCAGCAGTTACTCGGGTACAAGGGGGAGCAATCAGCCCCAGCATTTT
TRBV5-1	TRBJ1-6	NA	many	CASSLQGDGDSPLHF	TGCGCCAGCAGCTTACAGGGTGACGGTGATTCACCCCTCCACTTT
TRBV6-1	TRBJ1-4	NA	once	CAGQRGQGEKLFF	TGTGCCGGCCAACGGGGGCAGGGTGAAAAACTGTTTTTT
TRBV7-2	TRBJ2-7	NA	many	CASSLRPGGLYEQYF	TGTGCCAGCAGCTTACGGCCTGGAGGGTTGTACGAGCAGTACTTC
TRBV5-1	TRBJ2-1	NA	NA	CASSLEDLPSYNEQFF	TGCGCCAGCAGCTTGGAGGACCTTCCCTCCTACAATGAGCAGTTCTTC
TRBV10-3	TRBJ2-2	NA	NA	CAISEAENTGELFF	TGTGCCATCAGTGAGGCGGAAAACACCGGGGAGCTGTTTTTT
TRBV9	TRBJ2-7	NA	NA	CASSPPLGTSSYEQYF	TGTGCCAGCAGCCCCCCTCTTGGGACCTCCTCCTACGAGCAGTACTTC
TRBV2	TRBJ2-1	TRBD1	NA	CASTEPGQVYNEQFF	TGTGCCAGTACTGAACCGGGACAGGTCTACAATGAGCAGTTCTTC
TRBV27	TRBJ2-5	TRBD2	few	CASSGNVWTRSQETQYF	TGTGCCAGCAGTGGCAACGTGTGGACTAGGAGCCAAGAGACCCAGTACTTC
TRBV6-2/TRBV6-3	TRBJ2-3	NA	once	CASSQLRGGTDTQYF	TGTGCCAGCAGCCAACTGAGGGGTGGGACAGATACGCAGTATTTT
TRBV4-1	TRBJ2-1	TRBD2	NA	CASSQDSGTSGRWEQFF	TGCGCCAGCAGCCAAGATTCCGGGACTAGCGGGAGATGGGAGCAGTTCTTC
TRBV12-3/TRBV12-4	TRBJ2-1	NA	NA	CASSLVGPPYNEQFF	TGTGCCAGCAGTTTAGTGGGCCCGCCCTACAATGAGCAGTTCTTC
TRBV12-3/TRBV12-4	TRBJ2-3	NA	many	CASSFDPTGRDTDTQYF	TGTGCCAGCAGTTTCGACCCGACCGGACGGGACACAGATACGCAGTATTTT
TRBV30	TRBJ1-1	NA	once	CAWNSDTLNTEAFF	TGTGCCTGGAACTCAGACACCCTGAACACTGAAGCTTTCTTT
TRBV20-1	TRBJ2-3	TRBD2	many	CSAEKREGTDTQYF	TGCAGTGCTGAAAAGCGGGAGGGCACAGATACGCAGTATTTT
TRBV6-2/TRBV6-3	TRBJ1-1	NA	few	CASSQGREAFF	TGTGCCAGCAGCCAGGGCCGTGAAGCTTTCTTT
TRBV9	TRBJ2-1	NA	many	CASSSGVARLGEQFF	TGTGCCAGCAGCTCGGGCGTCGCGAGATTAGGTGAGCAGTTCTTC
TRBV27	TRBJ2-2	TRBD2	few	CASSVPGLAGVAGELFF	TGTGCCAGCAGCGTCCCGGGACTAGCGGGAGTGGCCGGGGAGCTGTTTTTT
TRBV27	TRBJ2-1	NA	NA	CASSRLPRPNEQFF	TGTGCCAGCAGCCGACTCCCCAGACCAAATGAGCAGTTCTTC
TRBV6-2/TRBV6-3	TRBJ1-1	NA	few	CASSYDRAFF	TGTGCCAGCAGTTACGATCGAGCTTTCTTT
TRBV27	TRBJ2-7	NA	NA	CASSPGSFYEQYF	TGTGCCAGCAGTCCGGGGTCATTCTACGAGCAGTACTTC